Given below is one T cell receptor beta chain in context. Its specificity is not known. The sample originates from a study of metastatic and nonmetastatic thyroid tumors. Overall study context: Across peripheral blood and tumor or nodule tissue samples taken from malignant and benign thyroid patients, the repertoires were compared with one another.

Findings and limits, study-wide: According to reports, the diversity of TCR beta was significantly higher in malignant thyroid tumors than in benign nodules, and this held in both blood and tumor samples.

None of the patients had undergone any treatment ahead of thyroid surgery. TCRdb reanalyzed the PCR reads via MiXCR. The sample carries 13,000 or so clones, about 32% recorded once. This CDR3 has 14 residues. Germline V lookup: CDR1 DFQATT, CDR2 SNEGSKA (reference sequence). V shed 8 bases and J 4 bases; nucleotides not matched to a gene: 4. Specimen: tumor tissue. This sequence joins TRBV20-1 and TRBJ2-2; the match to TRBD2 covers 13 bases. This TCR came from a male donor with papillary thyroid cancer or a benign thyroid nodule (not recorded which). Some clones in this sample may be carry-over from other donors' samples. The CDR3 nucleotides are TGCAGTACAACTAGCGGGAGGGTCACCGGGGAGCTGTTTTTT. This gives the protein CSTTSGRVTGELFF.